These 20 T cell receptor beta chains originate from one sample sequenced in a study of a mutant IDH1 vaccine in newly diagnosed glioma. Profiled with immunoSEQ multiplex PCR; TCRdb holds only in-frame clones, not every one. The sample shows about 94,000 clones, 89% of them seen only once. Their recognized antigens are unknown. Time point denoted: week 47, end of study. Alongside topical imiquimod, each dose of vaccine comprised 300 ug of mutant IDH1 20-mer peptide. Here the sequenced sample was PBMCs, taken from a glioma patient whose treatment included an IDH1 peptide vaccine. These receptors all come from a woman aged 45-60 years with glioma.

The chain recombines TRBV19 with TRBJ1-2, with 7 bases fitting TRBD1. Germline values: CDR1 LNHDA, CDR2 SQIVND (reference sequence). Trimming removed 7 bases from V and 2 bases from J; junction bases left unmatched: 4. There are 13 residues in the CDR3. CDR3 sequence (DNA): TGTGCCAGTACCAGAGGGGGCAACTATGGCTACACCTTC. Translation gives CASTRGGNYGYTF. The variable domain in full, completed from reference TRBV19 and TRBJ1-2, reads DGGITQSPKYLFRKEGQNVTLSCEQNLNHDAMYWYRQDPGQGLRLIYYSQIVNDFQKGDIAEGYSVSREKKESFPLTVTSAQKNPTAFYLCASTRGGNYGYTFGSGTRLTVV.

The genes are TRBV19 and TRBJ1-2, with D hard to call. V was pared by 6 bases and J by 4 bases, with 15 bases between. The CDR3 is made up of 14 amino acids. Germline CDR1 is LNHDA and CDR2 is SQIVND (reference sequence). The CDR3 here is CASRSTQATYGYTF. Written as DNA, the CDR3 is TGTGCCAGTAGATCGACACAAGCTACCTATGGCTACACCTTC.

The chain recombines TRBV10-3 with TRBJ2-7, with D perhaps assigned TRBD1 or TRBD2 (5 bases each). Deletions cut 10 bases from V and 1 base from J, with 17 bases between. Looked up from germline, CDR1 is ENHRY and CDR2 is SYGVKD. The CDR3 contains 14 residues. CDR3 sequence: CATNSGTGSYEQYF. The CDR3 region has the DNA TGTGCCACAAATTCCGGGACCGGTTCCTACGAGCAGTACTTC.

The chain employs TRBV9 and TRBJ1-2; no definite D call. V lost 0 bases to trimming and J lost 3 bases, with 6 bases between them. This CDR3 has 13 residues. The germline CDR1 and CDR2 sequences are SGDLS and YYNGEE. The CDR3 sequence is CASSVGQDYGYTF. In DNA, the CDR3 is TGTGCCAGCAGCGTAGGGCAGGACTATGGCTACACCTTC.

J is TRBJ2-4 and V is TRBV28; TRBD2 aligns across 7 bases. Germline V lookup: CDR1 MDHEN, CDR2 SYDVKM. The CDR3 covers 16 residues. The V segment lost 8 bases and the J segment 0 bases; nucleotides outside the gene matches: 10. The CDR3 here is CASPTWDYLAKNIQYF. The CDR3 DNA reads TGTGCCAGCCCTACCTGGGACTACTTAGCCAAAAACATTCAGTACTTC.

The gene calls are TRBV9 and TRBJ1-2; tentatively, D is TRBD1 (6 bases). CDR3 length: 14 residues. V lost 4 bases and J lost 4, with 14 bases in between. The germline CDR1 and CDR2 sequences are SGDLS and YYNGEE. The CDR3 DNA follows: TGTGCCAGCAGCCTTGGACAGACGATCTATGGCTACACCTTC. Translation: CASSLGQTIYGYTF.

The sample holds one count of this clone. The chain couples TRBV2 to TRBJ1-1, with TRBD1 identical over 9 bases. The CDR3 covers 14 residues. With 4 bases clipped from V and 4 bases from J, the junction kept 4 bases outside the gene matches. Germline V gene sequence: CDR1 SNHLY, CDR2 FYNNEI. The CDR3 nucleotides are TGTGCCAGCAGTGGTGAGACAGGGGGCACTGAAGCTTTCTTT. As protein: CASSGETGGTEAFF.

The chain uses TRBV5-5 and TRBJ1-1; D uncertain. V lost 1 base and J 3 bases, leaving 10 bases between the germline ends. The CDR3 is 14 residues long. CDR1 is SGHKS, CDR2 YYEKEE, per germline (reference sequence). Written as DNA, the CDR3 is TGTGCCAGCAGCTTGAAGCTTTGGTACACTGAAGCTTTCTTT. Amino acid sequence: CASSLKLWYTEAFF.

V usage is TRBV5-1 and J usage is TRBJ2-7; TRBD1 agrees at 7 bases. Trimming cost V 0 bases and J 4 bases; bases outside gene matches: 4. The CDR3 consists of 14 residues. Germline V CDR1 and CDR2: SGHRS, YFSETQ. The CDR3 sequence: CASSLGDSTYEQYF. DNA of the CDR3: TGCGCCAGCAGCTTGGGGGACAGTACTTACGAGCAGTACTTC. Full variable domain (rest looked up from reference TRBV5-1 and TRBJ2-7): KAGVTQTPRYLIKTRGQQVTLSCSPISGHRSVSWYQQTPGQGLQFLFEYFSETQRNKGNFPGRFSGRQFSNSRSEMNVSTLELGDSALYLCASSLGDSTYEQYFGPGTRLTVT.

The chain combines TRBV5-1 with TRBJ1-1; D is unresolved. Trimming took 3 bases from V and 3 from J, leaving 12 bases between them. Germline values: CDR1 SGHRS, CDR2 YFSETQ. The CDR3 is 14 amino acids. In nucleotides, the CDR3 is TGCGCCAGCAGCTCGGGCCGCGGGGACACTGAAGCTTTCTTT. This gives the protein CASSSGRGDTEAFF.

The V gene is TRBV7-9, the J gene TRBJ1-1, with D unresolved. This CDR3 has 15 amino acids. CDR1 is SEHNR and CDR2 is FQNEAQ in the germline V gene (reference sequence). The V gene lost 0 bases and the J gene lost 1 base, with 9 bases spanning the gap. The CDR3 coding sequence is TGTGCCAGCAGCTTAGCAGGTCAGTGGAACACTGAAGCTTTCTTT. Translated, it gives CASSLAGQWNTEAFF.

The J gene is TRBJ1-3, the V gene TRBV6-5, with D maybe TRBD1 (5 bases). Germline V gene data show CDR1 as MNHEY and CDR2 as SVGAGI. Trimming pared 5 bases from V and 0 bases from J, leaving 8 bases between. The CDR3 spans 14 residues. CDR3 in amino acids: CASSKDTSGNTIYF. The CDR3 DNA follows: TGTGCCAGCAGTAAGGACACCTCTGGAAACACCATATATTTT.

This chain links TRBV6-6 with TRBJ2-1; TRBD1 matches at 9 bases. Germline assignment: CDR1 MNHNY and CDR2 SVGAGI (reference sequence). This CDR3 spans 15 amino acids. The V segment lost 6 bases and the J segment 5 bases; nucleotides outside the gene matches: 8. Here the CDR3 reads CASRRRDRDHNEQFF. The CDR3 bases are TGTGCCAGCAGACGCCGGGACAGGGACCACAATGAGCAGTTCTTC.

The chain couples TRBV6-1 to TRBJ1-2; 7 nucleotides agree with TRBD1. V was clipped by 8 bases and J by 3 bases; unmatched bases: 12. This CDR3 contains 15 residues. Germline values: CDR1 MNHNS, CDR2 SASEGT. The CDR3 nucleotides are TGTGCCAGCGCTAATGGACAGGTGGGACACTATGGCTACACCTTC. This translates into CASANGQVGHYGYTF.

This chain links TRBV7-2 with TRBJ2-7; 7 nucleotides line up with TRBD1. V lost 10 bases and J lost 2; bases outside the gene matches: 8. CDR1 is SGHTA and CDR2 is FQGNSA in the germline V gene. The CDR3 contains 13 residues. DNA of the CDR3: TGTGCCACCGAGGACAGGTTTACCTACGAGCAGTACTTC. As protein: CATEDRFTYEQYF.

V gene TRBV5-1 combines with J gene TRBJ2-6, with a weak D call TRBD2 (6 bases). V was clipped by 3 bases and J by 1 base, with 8 bases between them. The CDR3 runs 15 residues. Germline V gene sequence: CDR1 SGHRS, CDR2 YFSETQ. CDR3 region: CASSSEGSGANVLTF. CDR3 nucleotides: TGCGCCAGCAGCTCGGAGGGTTCTGGGGCCAACGTCCTGACTTTC.

The chain links TRBV5-1 to TRBJ2-7, with 12 bases matching TRBD2. The germline V gene encodes CDR1 SGHRS and CDR2 YFSETQ. V shed 4 bases, J shed 2 bases, and the junction held 4 bases outside the gene matches. The length of the CDR3 is 15 residues. The CDR3 reads CASSPRTSGAYEQYF. DNA of the CDR3: TGCGCCAGCAGCCCGCGGACTAGCGGGGCCTACGAGCAGTACTTC.

The CDR3 sequence: CASSYGRVGETQYF. CDR3 nucleotide sequence: TGTGCCAGCAGTTATGGCAGGGTTGGGGAGACCCAGTACTTC. The J gene is TRBJ2-5, the V gene TRBV6-5, with D perhaps TRBD1 (5 bases). This CDR3 region has 14 residues. Germline CDR1 MNHEY, CDR2 SVGAGI. V was trimmed by 3 bases and J by 5 bases, leaving 13 bases between them.

The V gene is TRBV30, the J gene TRBJ1-4; the D gene is possibly TRBD1 (5 bases). The germline V and J ends were trimmed by 1 base and 2 bases, with 20 bases remaining between them. Germline CDR1 GTSNPN, CDR2 SVGIG (reference sequence). The CDR3 runs to 18 residues. The CDR3 here is CAWSAPPLETATNEKLFF. CDR3 coding DNA: TGTGCCTGGAGTGCACCCCCGTTGGAGACAGCGACTAATGAAAAACTGTTTTTT. Complete variable domain (other parts from reference TRBV30 and TRBJ1-4): SQTIHQWPATLVQPVGSPLSLECTVEGTSNPNLYWYRQAAGRGLQLLFYSVGIGQISSEVPQNLSASRPQDRQFILSSKKLLLSDSGFYLCAWSAPPLETATNEKLFFGSGTQLSVL.

Only one count was recorded for this clone. V gene TRBV28 combines with J gene TRBJ2-7; D could derive from TRBD1 or TRBD2 (5 bases each). Germline assignment: CDR1 MDHEN and CDR2 SYDVKM. Trimming stripped 8 bases from V and 0 bases from J, with 17 bases between. This CDR3 has 15 amino acids. The CDR3 sequence: CASSGGDLSSYEQYF. The CDR3 bases are TGTGCCAGCTCGGGTGGGGACCTTAGCTCCTACGAGCAGTACTTC.